The rows below give T cell receptor beta chains drawn from one sample of a study of T cells in Graves' hyperthyroidism and ophthalmopathy. TCRdb passed the multiplex PCR reads through MiXCR, listing each CDR3 protein once. This sample has 690,000 or so distinct CDR3 sequences, with roughly 20% found just once. Sequencing input: blood. The source is a woman between 50 and 59 years old with Graves' hyperthyroidism that later progressed to Graves' ophthalmopathy. CDR3s include the opening cysteine and the closing phenylalanine or tryptophan. The D gene is left open where the match is weak. Clone size is given for some rows only: seen once, a few or many times, or a class if the clone is expanded.

J gene: TRBJ1-5
V gene: TRBV11-2
D gene: TRBD1
clone size: few
CDR3 DNA: TGTGCCAGCAGCTCGAACAGGGGGGTTGGGCCCCAGCATTTT
CDR3 protein: CASSSNRGVGPQHF

J gene: TRBJ2-5
V gene: TRBV6-1
D gene: TRBD1
clone size: many
CDR3 DNA: TGTGCCAGCAGACGGACAGGGATTGGGACCCAGTACTTC
CDR3 protein: CASRRTGIGTQYF

J gene: TRBJ2-7
V gene: TRBV6-1
D gene: NA
clone size: few
CDR3 DNA: TGTGCCAGCGGTTCATCACTGCGGCCCTACGAGCAGTACTTC
CDR3 protein: CASGSSLRPYEQYF

J gene: TRBJ2-6
V gene: TRBV7-3
D gene: NA
clone size: many
CDR3 DNA: TGTGCCAGCAGCGTCAGGGGCACCTCTGGGGCCAACGTCCTGACTTTC
CDR3 protein: CASSVRGTSGANVLTF

J gene: TRBJ1-1
V gene: TRBV6-1
D gene: NA
clone size: NA
CDR3 DNA: TGTGCCAGCAGTGAATATGCCGCGGGCACTGAAGCTTTCTTT
CDR3 protein: CASSEYAAGTEAFF

J gene: TRBJ2-6
V gene: TRBV20-1
D gene: TRBD1
clone size: few
CDR3 DNA: TGCAGTGGTTGGGGGACAGGGTCCCCTGGGGCCAACGTCCTGACTTTC
CDR3 protein: CSGWGTGSPGANVLTF

J gene: TRBJ1-4
V gene: TRBV27
D gene: NA
clone size: NA
CDR3 DNA: TGTGCCAGCTCCCGATTGGGGACAAGTAATGAAAAACTGTTTTTT
CDR3 protein: CASSRLGTSNEKLFF

J gene: TRBJ1-5
V gene: TRBV4-1
D gene: NA
clone size: NA
CDR3 DNA: TGCGCCAGCAGCCAAGATCCAGGGCTTGGCAATCAGCCCCAGCATTTT
CDR3 protein: CASSQDPGLGNQPQHF

J gene: TRBJ1-2
V gene: TRBV9
D gene: NA
clone size: NA
CDR3 DNA: TGTGCCAGCAGCCCCAGTGGTTCGTCAAGGCCCTATGGCTACACCTTC
CDR3 protein: CASSPSGSSRPYGYTF

J gene: TRBJ1-5
V gene: TRBV12-3/TRBV12-4
D gene: TRBD1
clone size: many
CDR3 DNA: TGTGCCAGCAGTTTTAAGGGAAACAGGGGCCCAAATCAGCCCCAGCATTTT
CDR3 protein: CASSFKGNRGPNQPQHF

J gene: TRBJ2-7
V gene: TRBV5-4
D gene: NA
clone size: few
CDR3 DNA: TGTGCCAGCAGCCGGACGGACGCCTACGAGCAGTACTTC
CDR3 protein: CASSRTDAYEQYF

J gene: TRBJ1-5
V gene: TRBV30
D gene: NA
clone size: NA
CDR3 DNA: TGTGCCTGGAGTGTAGGAGGAAGTCGTCAGCCCCAGCATTTT
CDR3 protein: CAWSVGGSRQPQHF

J gene: TRBJ2-2
V gene: TRBV7-2
D gene: TRBD1
clone size: few
CDR3 DNA: TGTGCCAGCAGCTTAGTGGGACAGGGGAACCCCGGGGAGCTGTTTTTT
CDR3 protein: CASSLVGQGNPGELFF

J gene: TRBJ2-1
V gene: TRBV5-6
D gene: TRBD1
clone size: NA
CDR3 DNA: TGTGCCAGCAGCTCGGACAGGGCGGATGAGCAGTTCTTC
CDR3 protein: CASSSDRADEQFF

J gene: TRBJ2-7
V gene: TRBV5-5
D gene: NA
clone size: many
CDR3 DNA: TGTGCCAGCAGCTTGGAGTCAGGGTCTACTCCCGAGCAGTACTTC
CDR3 protein: CASSLESGSTPEQYF

J gene: TRBJ1-5
V gene: TRBV11-2
D gene: TRBD1
clone size: many
CDR3 DNA: TGTGCCAGCAGCTTAGGTGGACAGGTACAGCCCCAGCATTTT
CDR3 protein: CASSLGGQVQPQHF

J gene: TRBJ1-4
V gene: TRBV6-5
D gene: NA
clone size: few
CDR3 DNA: TGTGCCAGCAGTTACGGCGATTTAGGGAATGAAAAACTGTTTTTT
CDR3 protein: CASSYGDLGNEKLFF

J gene: TRBJ2-1
V gene: TRBV5-1
D gene: NA
clone size: few
CDR3 DNA: TGCGCCAGCCTAATATCACCAGACAGTTACAATGAGCAGTTCTTC
CDR3 protein: CASLISPDSYNEQFF

J gene: TRBJ2-3
V gene: TRBV6-1
D gene: NA
clone size: few
CDR3 DNA: TGTGCCAGCAGTGACAGGGGATTCAGCACAGATACGCAGTATTTT
CDR3 protein: CASSDRGFSTDTQYF

J gene: TRBJ1-1
V gene: TRBV27
D gene: NA
clone size: few
CDR3 DNA: TGTGCCAGCATTACCGCGTGGGGCCGGTTGAACACTGAAGCTTTCTTT
CDR3 protein: CASITAWGRLNTEAFF

J gene: TRBJ2-1
V gene: TRBV6-5
D gene: NA
clone size: NA
CDR3 DNA: TGTGCCAGCAGTTACTTGGGGCTTACCGGGCCGATGAAGTCCTACAATGAGCAGTTCTTC
CDR3 protein: CASSYLGLTGPMKSYNEQFF

J gene: TRBJ1-1
V gene: TRBV5-1
D gene: TRBD1
clone size: many
CDR3 DNA: TGCGCCAGCAGCGGGCGGACAGGGGTGGGCACTGAAGCTTTCTTT
CDR3 protein: CASSGRTGVGTEAFF

J gene: TRBJ2-5
V gene: TRBV7-3
D gene: NA
clone size: NA
CDR3 DNA: TGTGCCAGCAGCTTAATAGGAACAACGTTGGAGACCCAGTACTTC
CDR3 protein: CASSLIGTTLETQYF

J gene: TRBJ1-1
V gene: TRBV7-8
D gene: TRBD1
clone size: many
CDR3 DNA: TGTGCCAGCAGCTTAGGCGGACAGGAGGCTGAAGCTTTCTTT
CDR3 protein: CASSLGGQEAEAFF

J gene: TRBJ1-1
V gene: TRBV27
D gene: NA
clone size: many
CDR3 DNA: TGTGCCAGCAGTTTTGCACTACGAGGAACTGAAGCTTTCTTT
CDR3 protein: CASSFALRGTEAFF

J gene: TRBJ1-3
V gene: TRBV3-1
D gene: NA
clone size: few
CDR3 DNA: TGTGCCAGCAGCCATTCGTCAAGATCGGGAAACACCATATATTTT
CDR3 protein: CASSHSSRSGNTIYF

J gene: TRBJ2-3
V gene: TRBV15
D gene: TRBD2
clone size: many
CDR3 DNA: TGTGCCACCGGAAACATGAGATGGACTAGCGGTGAGCCAAGCACAGATACGCAGTATTTT
CDR3 protein: CATGNMRWTSGEPSTDTQYF

J gene: TRBJ2-1
V gene: TRBV4-2
D gene: NA
clone size: few
CDR3 DNA: TGTGCCAGCAGCCAAGATAAAGGCCCCTACAATGAGCAGTTCTTC
CDR3 protein: CASSQDKGPYNEQFF

J gene: TRBJ2-7
V gene: TRBV2
D gene: TRBD1
clone size: many
CDR3 DNA: TGTGCCAGCAATATCGACCGGGACAGGGGTACCTACGAGCAGTACTTC
CDR3 protein: CASNIDRDRGTYEQYF

J gene: TRBJ1-6
V gene: TRBV7-9
D gene: TRBD1
clone size: few
CDR3 DNA: TGTGCCAGCAGTCCCGGGACAGCGAGAAATTCACCCCTCCACTTT
CDR3 protein: CASSPGTARNSPLHF

J gene: TRBJ1-2
V gene: TRBV19
D gene: TRBD1
clone size: few
CDR3 DNA: TGTGCCAGTAGGCCGCCGGGACAGGGGTATGGCTACACCTTC
CDR3 protein: CASRPPGQGYGYTF

J gene: TRBJ1-1
V gene: TRBV13
D gene: TRBD1
clone size: many
CDR3 DNA: TGTGCCAGCAGCATCGGACAGGGAACGGCTTTCTTT
CDR3 protein: CASSIGQGTAFF

J gene: TRBJ2-2
V gene: TRBV12-3/TRBV12-4
D gene: TRBD1
clone size: NA
CDR3 DNA: TGTGCCAGCAGTTTAGCGCGACAGGGCTCTGCCGGGGAGCTGTTTTTT
CDR3 protein: CASSLARQGSAGELFF

J gene: TRBJ1-2
V gene: TRBV11-1
D gene: NA
clone size: many
CDR3 DNA: TGTGCCAGCAGCTTCGGGACTTTGGGTGGCTACACCTTC
CDR3 protein: CASSFGTLGGYTF

J gene: TRBJ2-3
V gene: TRBV10-1
D gene: TRBD2
clone size: NA
CDR3 DNA: TGCGCCAGCAGTGATCGGGGGGAACCCACAGATACGCAGTATTTT
CDR3 protein: CASSDRGEPTDTQYF

J gene: TRBJ1-1
V gene: TRBV9
D gene: NA
clone size: few
CDR3 DNA: TGTGCCAGCAGCGTATTGGGATCGAGGAACACTGAAGCTTTCTTT
CDR3 protein: CASSVLGSRNTEAFF

J gene: TRBJ2-6
V gene: TRBV25-1
D gene: TRBD1
clone size: NA
CDR3 DNA: TGTGCCAGCAGTGAATACGGACAGGGGATCTCTGGGGCCAACGTCCTGACTTTC
CDR3 protein: CASSEYGQGISGANVLTF

J gene: TRBJ2-1
V gene: TRBV7-6
D gene: TRBD1
clone size: few
CDR3 DNA: TGTGCCAGCAGCTCCTATCAGGGGGCAGGGGATGAGTTCTTC
CDR3 protein: CASSSYQGAGDEFF

J gene: TRBJ1-5
V gene: TRBV20-1
D gene: NA
clone size: many
CDR3 DNA: TGCAGTGCTAGATACCCGGGAGAGACTCAGCCCCAGCATTTT
CDR3 protein: CSARYPGETQPQHF

J gene: TRBJ2-5
V gene: TRBV6-5
D gene: NA
clone size: NA
CDR3 DNA: TGTGCCAGCAGTTACTCGAGGGCATTAGAGACCCAGTACTTC
CDR3 protein: CASSYSRALETQYF

J gene: TRBJ1-5
V gene: TRBV7-9
D gene: NA
clone size: NA
CDR3 DNA: TGTGCCAGCAGCTTACGTTCCGGGGGCCCCTCGAGTTATAGCAATCAGCCCCAGCATTTT
CDR3 protein: CASSLRSGGPSSYSNQPQHF

J gene: TRBJ2-3
V gene: TRBV3-1
D gene: NA
clone size: many
CDR3 DNA: TGTGCCAGCAGCACCACAGATACGCAGTATTTT
CDR3 protein: CASSTTDTQYF

J gene: TRBJ1-2
V gene: TRBV5-1
D gene: TRBD1
clone size: few
CDR3 DNA: TGCGCCAGCAGCACCGGGACAGGGGATGACTATGGCTACACCTTC
CDR3 protein: CASSTGTGDDYGYTF

J gene: TRBJ1-1
V gene: TRBV20-1
D gene: NA
clone size: few
CDR3 DNA: TGCAGTGCTAAAAGAGGCGGGGACACTGAAGCTTTCTTT
CDR3 protein: CSAKRGGDTEAFF

J gene: TRBJ2-7
V gene: TRBV30
D gene: NA
clone size: NA
CDR3 DNA: TGTGCCTGGTCCTTGGCGGAGTACGAGCAGTACTTC
CDR3 protein: CAWSLAEYEQYF

J gene: TRBJ2-1
V gene: TRBV5-1
D gene: NA
clone size: NA
CDR3 DNA: TGCGCCAGCAGCCGGACAGTCTATGGGGGGTCCTACAATGAGCAGTTCTTC
CDR3 protein: CASSRTVYGGSYNEQFF

J gene: TRBJ2-1
V gene: TRBV20-1
D gene: NA
clone size: many
CDR3 DNA: TGCAGTGCCTACGGGGACGACCCCGGGGCTGGTGAGCAGTTCTTC
CDR3 protein: CSAYGDDPGAGEQFF

J gene: TRBJ1-5
V gene: TRBV19
D gene: NA
clone size: many
CDR3 DNA: TGTGCCAGTAGTATACAGAGACAGGTCCTTAATCAGCCCCAGCATTTT
CDR3 protein: CASSIQRQVLNQPQHF

J gene: TRBJ1-2
V gene: TRBV30
D gene: NA
clone size: few
CDR3 DNA: TGTGCCTGGAGGTGGGACCTCGCCGGGCTTGGCTACACCTTC
CDR3 protein: CAWRWDLAGLGYTF

J gene: TRBJ1-1
V gene: TRBV20-1
D gene: TRBD1
clone size: few
CDR3 DNA: TGCAGTGCTAGAGATCCTGGGACAGTTGAAGCTTTCTTT
CDR3 protein: CSARDPGTVEAFF

J gene: TRBJ2-5
V gene: TRBV6-1
D gene: TRBD1
clone size: NA
CDR3 DNA: TGTGCCAGCAGATTCTTTGAGGGACAGGAGACCCAGTACTTC
CDR3 protein: CASRFFEGQETQYF

J gene: TRBJ1-1
V gene: TRBV6-1
D gene: NA
clone size: many
CDR3 DNA: TGTGCCAGCAGTGAAGCAGGTTGGGATGAAGCTTTCTTT
CDR3 protein: CASSEAGWDEAFF

J gene: TRBJ1-1
V gene: TRBV19
D gene: NA
clone size: NA
CDR3 DNA: TGTGCCTGGAGTCGGGGGGCGCGGACTGAAGCTTTCTTT
CDR3 protein: CAWSRGARTEAFF

J gene: TRBJ2-1
V gene: TRBV20-1
D gene: NA
clone size: many
CDR3 DNA: TGCAGTGCCATTTACAATGAGCAGTTCTTC
CDR3 protein: CSAIYNEQFF

J gene: TRBJ2-5
V gene: TRBV7-3
D gene: NA
clone size: many
CDR3 DNA: TGTGCCAGCAGCTTAACAACAGGGTCGGCGGAGACCCAGTACTTC
CDR3 protein: CASSLTTGSAETQYF

J gene: TRBJ2-7
V gene: TRBV7-6
D gene: NA
clone size: few
CDR3 DNA: TGTGCCAGCAGCTCTAGTGTTGGTCAACCGATTGCCTACGAGCAGTACTTC
CDR3 protein: CASSSSVGQPIAYEQYF

J gene: TRBJ2-1
V gene: TRBV5-4
D gene: TRBD2
clone size: NA
CDR3 DNA: TGTGCCAGCAGCCCTCTTAGCGGGGGGATTCTGGGTGAGCAGTTCTTC
CDR3 protein: CASSPLSGGILGEQFF

J gene: TRBJ2-3
V gene: TRBV3-1
D gene: NA
clone size: many
CDR3 DNA: TGTGCCAGCAGCCAAGATTTCGCACGCACAGATACGCAGTATTTT
CDR3 protein: CASSQDFARTDTQYF

J gene: TRBJ2-5
V gene: TRBV6-1
D gene: NA
clone size: NA
CDR3 DNA: TGTGCCAGCAGCGCAGGGTTCCAAGAGACCCAGTACTTC
CDR3 protein: CASSAGFQETQYF

J gene: TRBJ2-7
V gene: TRBV2
D gene: NA
clone size: many
CDR3 DNA: TGTGCCAGCACACGAAAAGGAGGGCCAGCCACCTACGAGCAGTACTTC
CDR3 protein: CASTRKGGPATYEQYF